The present entry profiles one TCR beta chain with its context. Both TRBC1 and TRBC2 were covered by a beta constant-region primer of two equimolar oligonucleotides. The ligated cDNA underwent four PCR rounds using SP2 and nested alpha and beta constant-region primers. TCRdb reanalysed the UMI-ligation and nested PCR reads using MiXCR and keeps one entry per CDR3 protein. The sample has 95,000 to 150,000 distinct CDR3 sequences, roughly 36% seen once. The data derive from a study of naive and memory T cell subsets. V was trimmed by 6 bases and J by 2 bases, leaving 17 bases between them. From germline, CDR1 is DFQATT and CDR2 SNEGSKA (reference sequence). The CDR3 has 14 residues.

This receptor was taken from a human donor in good health. The genes are TRBV20-1 and TRBJ2-7; D may correspond to TRBD1 or TRBD2 (7 bases each). Material for sequencing was central memory CD4+ T cells from blood. The CDR3: CSATGGTATYEQYF. CDR3 nucleotide sequence: TGCAGTGCGACCGGGGGGACAGCCACCTACGAGCAGTACTTC.